This T cell receptor beta chain was found in a study of regulatory T cells in long-lasting Graves disease. Study at large: Graves' patients (newly diagnosed) had been on antithyroid drugs under 3 months. General study findings and limits: Persistent disease favored TRBV28, TRBJ1-2 and TRBJ2-5.

Documented time point: newly diagnosed GD, antithyroid drugs for less than 3 months. Making the TCR library involved RNA that had been extracted from PBMCs. Investigators prepared the TCR beta libraries by applying iRepertoire HTBI primers and Arm-PCR of CDR3 regions. TCRdb independently ran MiXCR on the multiplex PCR reads; one entry per CDR3 protein. The repertoire has some 340,000 distinct CDR3 sequences, 12% of them found once; the top ten carry approximately 17%. Trimming pared 1 base from V and 5 bases from J, leaving 23 bases between. CDR3 length: 18 residues. In germline, CDR1 is LGHNA, CDR2 YSLEER. In its sample, this clonotype was seen many times. Antigen specificity is unknown. Separately, the same data were catalogued under a study of T cells in Graves' hyperthyroidism and ophthalmopathy. That study adds: The blood repertoire included most of the expanded thyroid clonotypes above 0.001.

The sample consisted of peripheral blood mononuclear cells (PBMCs), taken at new diagnosis, from a patient treated with antithyroid drugs. The source of this sequence is a woman aged 18-30 years with Graves disease. This chain links TRBV4-3 with TRBJ1-1; no clear D gene. The CDR3 region is CASSQVVSLGKTGTEAFF. In DNA form, the CDR3 reads TGCGCCAGCAGCCAAGTTGTGAGTTTGGGGAAAACGGGAACTGAAGCTTTCTTT.